Presented here are 9 T cell receptor beta chains from one specimen sequenced in a study of T cell changes during pregnancy in multiple sclerosis. Profiled with immunoSEQ multiplex PCR; TCRdb holds only in-frame clones, not every one. The sample contains 55,000 to 85,000 clones, 90% of which appear only once. The sample consisted of peripheral blood, taken in the third trimester of pregnancy. Receptor source: a female donor with multiple sclerosis, enrolled in a pregnancy study.

This sequence joins TRBV6-5 and TRBJ1-2, with D possibly TRBD1 on 6 matching bases. The V gene lost 0 bases and the J gene lost 8 bases, with 19 bases spanning the gap. This CDR3 is 16 amino acids long. Per the germline V gene, CDR1 is MNHEY and CDR2 is SVGAGI. CDR3 nucleotide sequence: TGTGCCAGCAGTTACTCGATACAGGGAGACCCCTGGGGCTACACCTTC. Its translation: CASSYSIQGDPWGYTF.

The chain carries TRBV13 and TRBJ2-5, with 8 bases lining up with TRBD2. The CDR3 spans 16 residues. The V gene's germline CDR1 is PRHDT and CDR2 FYEKMQ (reference sequence). The V gene end was trimmed by 3 bases and the J gene end by 1 base; junction bases not matched to a gene: 7. The CDR3 is CASSFRREAPQETQYF. For the CDR3, the DNA is TGTGCCAGCAGCTTCAGGCGGGAGGCCCCCCAAGAGACCCAGTACTTC. The full variable domain, rest sourced from reference TRBV13 and TRBJ2-5, is AAGVIQSPRHLIKEKRETATLKCYPIPRHDTVYWYQQGPGQDPQFLISFYEKMQSDKGSIPDRFSAQQFSDYHSELNMSSLELGDSALYFCASSFRREAPQETQYFGPGTRLLVL.

This chain joins TRBV5-8 and TRBJ1-1, with D tentatively TRBD1 (5 bases). V gave up 2 bases and J gave up 0 bases, with 11 bases separating them. CDR1 is SGHTS, CDR2 YDEGEE, per germline. This CDR3 spans 15 amino acids. CDR3 DNA sequence: TGTGCCAGCAGCTTCGGAGGGGTGCTGAACACTGAAGCTTTCTTT. Its translation: CASSFGGVLNTEAFF.

The genes are TRBV7-2 and TRBJ2-2; D ambiguous. Deletions cut 3 bases from V and 1 base from J, with 12 bases between. CDR1 and CDR2 (germline): SGHTA, FQGNSA. The CDR3 spans 16 residues. The CDR3 spells CASSFFSSENTGELFF. CDR3 nucleotides: TGTGCCAGCAGCTTCTTCAGTTCAGAGAACACCGGGGAGCTGTTTTTT.

CDR3 DNA sequence: TGTGCCAGCAAGGACCAGGCGATCGGGACACCCCTCCACTTT. It encodes CASKDQAIGTPLHF. The genes are TRBV7-8 and TRBJ1-6; no firm D call. CDR1 and CDR2 from the germline V gene are SGHVS and FQNEAQ. There are 14 residues in the CDR3. The V end lost 7 bases, the J end lost 11 bases, and 18 bases lay between the germline ends.

V is TRBV5-1 and J is TRBJ2-1, with D possibly being TRBD1 (5 bases). Trimming took off 0 bases at V and 3 bases at J, with 13 bases between the two ends. The germline V gene encodes CDR1 SGHRS and CDR2 YFSETQ. The CDR3 is 16 amino acids. Here the CDR3 reads CASSLVVGHFYNEQFF. The CDR3 coding sequence is TGCGCCAGCAGCTTGGTGGTAGGACATTTCTACAATGAGCAGTTCTTC.

The rearrangement joins TRBV5-6 to TRBJ2-2; maybe TRBD2 (5 bases). The CDR3 is made up of 14 amino acids. Germline V gene lookup returns CDR1 SGHDT and CDR2 YYEEEE. V lost 0 bases, J lost 6 bases, and 9 bases lay in between. The CDR3 sequence is CASSLVGMAGELFF. The CDR3 nucleotides read TGTGCCAGCAGCTTGGTCGGGATGGCCGGGGAGCTGTTTTTT.

The CDR3, as DNA: TGTGCCAGCAGTTACTCTCCAGTCATCAATGAGCAGTTCTTC. Translated, it gives CASSYSPVINEQFF. The gene calls are TRBV6-6 and TRBJ2-1; no reliable D call. CDR3 size: 14 residues. V was shortened by 0 bases and J by 6 bases, with 9 bases between the two germline ends. The germline V gene encodes CDR1 MNHNY and CDR2 SVGAGI (reference sequence).

This clone was counted a single time. The genes are TRBV7-9 and TRBJ2-2; 14 bases are a match to TRBD2. The germline V gene encodes CDR1 SEHNR and CDR2 FQNEAQ (reference sequence). The CDR3 is made up of 18 amino acids. The junction had 6 bases not matched to a gene; V was cut back by 0 bases and J by 6 bases. CDR3 nucleotides: TGTGCCAGCAGCTTAGCTGGGACTAGCGGGAGCGTGGCCGGGGAGCTGTTTTTT. Amino acid sequence: CASSLAGTSGSVAGELFF.